A selection of T cell receptor beta chains follows, all from one sample in a study of blood T cell repertoires in COVID-19. Produced via immunoSEQ multiplex PCR; TCRdb's table is partial and in-frame only. The sample contains about 190,000 clones, less than 85% of which appear only once. Input material: peripheral blood. The receptors derive from a woman aged 45-60 years with acute or convalescent COVID-19. Both conserved end residues are part of each CDR3. A D gene is named only where the DNA matches it firmly. Some rows mark clone size as missing; the rest say once, few, many or name a class of expanded clone.

v_gene: TRBV27; d_gene: TRBD1; j_gene: TRBJ2-7; abundance: .; CDR3nt: TGTGCCAGCAGGATAAGGGACAGGGCCACCTACGAGCAGTACTTC; CDR3aa: CASRIRDRATYEQYF
v_gene: TRBV2; d_gene: .; j_gene: TRBJ1-2; abundance: .; CDR3nt: TGTGCCACCGTACAGGCTAACTATGGCTACACCTTC; CDR3aa: CATVQANYGYTF
v_gene: TRBV7-8; d_gene: TRBD2; j_gene: TRBJ2-1; abundance: few; CDR3nt: TGTGCCAGCAGCTCGTCGTTTGGGGGAGGGTCCTACAATGAGCAGTTCTTC; CDR3aa: CASSSSFGGGSYNEQFF
v_gene: TRBV19; d_gene: .; j_gene: TRBJ2-5; abundance: .; CDR3nt: TGTGCCAGTAGTATAGATCAAGCTAGTATGGAGACCCAGTACTTC; CDR3aa: CASSIDQASMETQYF
v_gene: TRBV30; d_gene: TRBD1; j_gene: TRBJ2-1; abundance: few; CDR3nt: TGTGCCTGGACCATGGACAGGGGAGGTGAGCAGTTCTTC; CDR3aa: CAWTMDRGGEQFF
v_gene: TRBV19; d_gene: TRBD2; j_gene: TRBJ2-7; abundance: few; CDR3nt: TGTGCCAGTAGTAGGAAGACTAGCGGGACGATCTACGAGCAGTACTTC; CDR3aa: CASSRKTSGTIYEQYF
v_gene: TRBV10-3; d_gene: TRBD1; j_gene: TRBJ1-5; abundance: few; CDR3nt: TGTGCCATCAGTGAGTCGGGGACAGATAATCAGCCCCAGCATTTT; CDR3aa: CAISESGTDNQPQHF
v_gene: TRBV2; d_gene: .; j_gene: TRBJ1-6; abundance: .; CDR3nt: TGTGCCAGCAGGCTCCGGGACTTTAATTCACCCCTCCACTTT; CDR3aa: CASRLRDFNSPLHF
v_gene: TRBV7-2; d_gene: TRBD1; j_gene: TRBJ1-2; abundance: .; CDR3nt: TGTGCCAGCAGCCCCAAAGACAGGGCCTATGGCTACACCTTC; CDR3aa: CASSPKDRAYGYTF
v_gene: TRBV7-6; d_gene: .; j_gene: TRBJ1-5; abundance: .; CDR3nt: TGTGCCAGCAGCCGGGATAGCAATCAGCCCCAGCATTTT; CDR3aa: CASSRDSNQPQHF
v_gene: TRBV10-3; d_gene: .; j_gene: TRBJ2-2; abundance: medium-sized; CDR3nt: TGTGCCATCAGTGTAGGTCCAGGGAAAATAACCGGGGAGCTGTTTTTT; CDR3aa: CAISVGPGKITGELFF
v_gene: TRBV19; d_gene: TRBD2; j_gene: TRBJ2-2; abundance: .; CDR3nt: TGTGCCAGCAAAGCGACTAGCGGGACGAACACCGGGGAGCTGTTTTTT; CDR3aa: CASKATSGTNTGELFF
v_gene: TRBV15; d_gene: .; j_gene: TRBJ1-1; abundance: .; CDR3nt: TGTGCCACCAGCCCCAACCGGGGTGTTCGCACTGAAGCTTTCTTT; CDR3aa: CATSPNRGVRTEAFF
v_gene: TRBV6-2/TRBV6-3; d_gene: TRBD2; j_gene: TRBJ2-1; abundance: .; CDR3nt: TGTGCCAGCAGTTTTAAACCCCTAGCGGGAGGGCCCAATGAGCAGTTCTTC; CDR3aa: CASSFKPLAGGPNEQFF
v_gene: TRBV27; d_gene: TRBD1; j_gene: TRBJ2-1; abundance: .; CDR3nt: TGTGCCAGCATAGCCCTGCCCCGGGACAGGGTTTCGGATGAGCAGTTCTTC; CDR3aa: CASIALPRDRVSDEQFF
v_gene: TRBV6-6; d_gene: TRBD2; j_gene: TRBJ2-1; abundance: .; CDR3nt: TGTGCCAGCAGGACCCTCGGGACTAGCTTACCCGAGCAGTTCTTC; CDR3aa: CASRTLGTSLPEQFF
v_gene: TRBV28; d_gene: TRBD1; j_gene: TRBJ1-1; abundance: .; CDR3nt: TGTGCCAGCACCCAGACAGGGCTTCTCACTGAAGCTTTCTTT; CDR3aa: CASTQTGLLTEAFF
v_gene: TRBV2; d_gene: TRBD2; j_gene: TRBJ2-1; abundance: .; CDR3nt: TGTGCCAGCAGTCGGGGACTAGCGGGGGGGCTATATGAGCAGTTCTTC; CDR3aa: CASSRGLAGGLYEQFF
v_gene: TRBV27; d_gene: .; j_gene: TRBJ1-5; abundance: .; CDR3nt: TGTGCCAGCAGTTCCCTCCTAGGGGTTGATCAGCCCCAGCATTTT; CDR3aa: CASSSLLGVDQPQHF
v_gene: TRBV6-4; d_gene: TRBD2; j_gene: TRBJ2-3; abundance: .; CDR3nt: TGTGCCAGCAGCGGACTAGCGGGGGCTAGCACAGATACGCAGTATTTT; CDR3aa: CASSGLAGASTDTQYF
v_gene: TRBV30; d_gene: TRBD1; j_gene: TRBJ1-5; abundance: .; CDR3nt: TGTGCCTGGAGTGTACAGGGGGGCCAGCCCCAGCATTTT; CDR3aa: CAWSVQGGQPQHF
v_gene: TRBV27; d_gene: .; j_gene: TRBJ1-1; abundance: .; CDR3nt: TGTGCCAGCAGTTACGGGTCAGCAAAAACAGCTTTCTTT; CDR3aa: CASSYGSAKTAFF
v_gene: TRBV24-1; d_gene: .; j_gene: TRBJ2-7; abundance: .; CDR3nt: TGTGCCACCAGTGATGGAGGACGATACGAGCAGTACTTC; CDR3aa: CATSDGGRYEQYF
v_gene: TRBV4-2; d_gene: TRBD1; j_gene: TRBJ1-6; abundance: .; CDR3nt: TGTGCCAGCAGCCAGGAAGGGGGGACAGAAGGGAATAATTCACCCCTCCACTTT; CDR3aa: CASSQEGGTEGNNSPLHF
v_gene: TRBV20-1; d_gene: .; j_gene: TRBJ2-3; abundance: few; CDR3nt: TGCAGTGCTAGTCGCGGGATTAGCACAGATACGCAGTATTTT; CDR3aa: CSASRGISTDTQYF
v_gene: TRBV4-3; d_gene: TRBD1; j_gene: TRBJ2-7; abundance: .; CDR3nt: TGCGCCAGCAGCCCTTCCTTAGGGACAGGCTCCTACGAGCAGTACTTC; CDR3aa: CASSPSLGTGSYEQYF
v_gene: TRBV28; d_gene: .; j_gene: TRBJ1-2; abundance: .; CDR3nt: TGTGCCAGCAGTTTAGAGGGGGGGTATGGCTACACCTTC; CDR3aa: CASSLEGGYGYTF
v_gene: TRBV7-9; d_gene: .; j_gene: TRBJ2-3; abundance: few; CDR3nt: TGTGCCAGCAGCCCAAGGAGTGCAGATACGCAGTATTTT; CDR3aa: CASSPRSADTQYF
v_gene: TRBV7-8; d_gene: .; j_gene: TRBJ1-5; abundance: .; CDR3nt: TGTGCCAGCAGCTTTCGTTGGGGGGACAATCAGCCCCAGCATTTT; CDR3aa: CASSFRWGDNQPQHF
v_gene: TRBV6-5; d_gene: TRBD2; j_gene: TRBJ2-1; abundance: .; CDR3nt: TGTGCCAGCAGTTTCGGGGGGGGCCGCAATGAGCAGTTCTTC; CDR3aa: CASSFGGGRNEQFF
v_gene: TRBV3-1/TRBV3-2; d_gene: .; j_gene: TRBJ1-1; abundance: .; CDR3nt: TGTGCCAGCAGCCAGACTCGAAACACTGAAGCTTTCTTT; CDR3aa: CASSQTRNTEAFF
v_gene: TRBV7-2; d_gene: TRBD2; j_gene: TRBJ2-4; abundance: .; CDR3nt: TGTGCCAGCAGCTTAGTTGGCGGGGGAGCCAAAAACATTCAGTACTTC; CDR3aa: CASSLVGGGAKNIQYF
v_gene: TRBV27; d_gene: .; j_gene: TRBJ1-1; abundance: .; CDR3nt: TGTGCCAGCAGAACTATTGACACTGAAGCTTTCTTT; CDR3aa: CASRTIDTEAFF
v_gene: TRBV6-6; d_gene: TRBD1; j_gene: TRBJ1-4; abundance: .; CDR3nt: TGTGCCAGCAGTTACGGACAGGGAGGTGAAAAACTGTTTTTT; CDR3aa: CASSYGQGGEKLFF
v_gene: TRBV6-5; d_gene: TRBD2; j_gene: TRBJ2-7; abundance: .; CDR3nt: TGTGCCAGCAGTAGACTAGCGGGAACCTACGAGCAGTACTTC; CDR3aa: CASSRLAGTYEQYF
v_gene: TRBV6-5; d_gene: .; j_gene: TRBJ1-1; abundance: .; CDR3nt: TGTGCCAGCCGGCCCGGGTTTTACACTGAAGCTTTCTTT; CDR3aa: CASRPGFYTEAFF
v_gene: TRBV6-5; d_gene: TRBD1; j_gene: TRBJ1-3; abundance: .; CDR3nt: TGTGCCAGCAGCCTCAGGGGGCAGGAGGGAAACACCATATATTTT; CDR3aa: CASSLRGQEGNTIYF
v_gene: TRBV5-4; d_gene: .; j_gene: TRBJ1-2; abundance: .; CDR3nt: TGTGCCAGCAGCCCTAGTCCGGGGAACTATGGCTACACCTTC; CDR3aa: CASSPSPGNYGYTF
v_gene: TRBV9; d_gene: TRBD1; j_gene: TRBJ1-3; abundance: .; CDR3nt: TGTGCCAGCAGCGTAGGAGGGGGACAGGGGAGTTCTGGAAACACCATATATTTT; CDR3aa: CASSVGGGQGSSGNTIYF
v_gene: TRBV7-9; d_gene: TRBD2; j_gene: TRBJ2-7; abundance: .; CDR3nt: TGTGCCAGCAGCCCCGTGGGACTAGCGGGGTACGAGCAGTACTTC; CDR3aa: CASSPVGLAGYEQYF
v_gene: TRBV7-2; d_gene: TRBD1; j_gene: TRBJ1-2; abundance: .; CDR3nt: TGTGCCAGCAGCCCGGTGGTAACAGGGGGCGCAAGAGGCTACACCTTC; CDR3aa: CASSPVVTGGARGYTF
v_gene: TRBV30; d_gene: .; j_gene: TRBJ2-1; abundance: .; CDR3nt: TGTGGCGGCTCGTCCTACAATGAGCAGTTCTTC; CDR3aa: CGGSSYNEQFF
v_gene: TRBV7-8; d_gene: TRBD1; j_gene: TRBJ2-7; abundance: .; CDR3nt: TGTGCCAGCAGCTCGGACCTCGGACAGGGGTCCTACGAGCAGTACTTC; CDR3aa: CASSSDLGQGSYEQYF
v_gene: TRBV27; d_gene: TRBD2; j_gene: TRBJ2-1; abundance: .; CDR3nt: TGTGCCAGCAGCCAAGCCCCCAAACTAGCGGGAGGAAACAATGAGCAGTTCTTC; CDR3aa: CASSQAPKLAGGNNEQFF
v_gene: TRBV28; d_gene: .; j_gene: TRBJ1-2; abundance: .; CDR3nt: TGTGCCAGCAGCCAGACCGGGACACAAGGCTACACCTTC; CDR3aa: CASSQTGTQGYTF
v_gene: TRBV5-6; d_gene: TRBD1; j_gene: TRBJ1-2; abundance: .; CDR3nt: TGTGCCAGCAGCTCCCGGGACAGCAGCTTCTATGGCTACACCTTC; CDR3aa: CASSSRDSSFYGYTF
v_gene: TRBV15; d_gene: .; j_gene: TRBJ2-3; abundance: .; CDR3nt: TGTGCCACCAGCAGAGGGGGCGGCCAGGGGACAGATACGCAGTATTTT; CDR3aa: CATSRGGGQGTDTQYF
v_gene: TRBV2; d_gene: .; j_gene: TRBJ1-2; abundance: once; CDR3nt: TGTGCCAGCAGTGAGGAAGGGAGTTTTACCTATGGCTACACCTTC; CDR3aa: CASSEEGSFTYGYTF
v_gene: TRBV18; d_gene: .; j_gene: TRBJ2-4; abundance: .; CDR3nt: TGTGCCAGCTCACCCTCCCCTGCGAGGGCCGGAGACATTCAGTACTTC; CDR3aa: CASSPSPARAGDIQYF
v_gene: TRBV7-7; d_gene: .; j_gene: TRBJ2-5; abundance: .; CDR3nt: TGTGCCAGCAGCTTAGGGGCCGAAGAGACCCAGTACTTC; CDR3aa: CASSLGAEETQYF
v_gene: TRBV30; d_gene: TRBD1; j_gene: TRBJ2-1; abundance: .; CDR3nt: TGTGCCTGGAGTGTCAAGGGGGCTAAGGGCTACAATGAGCAGTTCTTC; CDR3aa: CAWSVKGAKGYNEQFF
v_gene: TRBV4-1; d_gene: .; j_gene: TRBJ1-4; abundance: .; CDR3nt: TGCGCCAGCAGCCAAGATGGGTGGGGCGGAGGGGAAAAACTGTTTTTT; CDR3aa: CASSQDGWGGGEKLFF
v_gene: TRBV6-5; d_gene: .; j_gene: TRBJ2-1; abundance: .; CDR3nt: TGTGCCAGCAGCGGTACCGGGTGGGTGAGTGAGCAGTTCTTC; CDR3aa: CASSGTGWVSEQFF
v_gene: TRBV28; d_gene: TRBD1; j_gene: TRBJ1-2; abundance: .; CDR3nt: TGTGCCAGCAGATCACAGGGGGTCTATGGCTACACCTTC; CDR3aa: CASRSQGVYGYTF